The rows below give T cell receptor beta chains drawn from one sample of a study of vaccination effects on CD4 cells after COVID-19. Using immunoSEQ multiplex PCR, the repertoire was profiled, and TCRdb retains in-frame clones only, with some absent. This sample has around 75,000 clones, with under 85% found just once. Their cognate antigens are unknown. The sequenced sample was CD4+ T cells from PBMCs cultured with HIV peptides, obtained before COVID-19 vaccination. The receptor source for this set is a human donor who had a prior SARS-CoV-2 infection. Each CDR3 is given with its conserved first and last residue. A D gene is named only where the DNA matches it firmly. Clone size is stated in some rows and not others, as once, few, many or a class when expanded.

J gene: TRBJ1-3
clone size: -
D gene: TRBD1
V gene: TRBV6-6
CDR3 protein: CASSLQGAGGNTIYF
CDR3 DNA: TGTGCCAGCAGTCTACAGGGGGCTGGTGGAAACACCATATATTTT

J gene: TRBJ2-7
clone size: -
D gene: TRBD1
V gene: TRBV4-3
CDR3 protein: CASSHRTGAYEQYF
CDR3 DNA: TGCGCCAGCAGCCATAGGACAGGCGCCTACGAGCAGTACTTC

J gene: TRBJ1-1
clone size: -
D gene: -
V gene: TRBV6-2/TRBV6-3
CDR3 protein: CASSYDRRRAMNTEAFF
CDR3 DNA: TGTGCCAGCAGTTACGACAGGCGCAGAGCCATGAACACTGAAGCTTTCTTT

J gene: TRBJ2-1
clone size: -
D gene: TRBD2
V gene: TRBV7-2
CDR3 protein: CASSLGGLAWAYNEQFF
CDR3 DNA: TGTGCCAGCAGCTTAGGGGGACTAGCGTGGGCCTACAATGAGCAGTTCTTC

J gene: TRBJ2-5
clone size: few
D gene: TRBD2
V gene: TRBV7-7
CDR3 protein: CASSWPAGAETQYF
CDR3 DNA: TGTGCTAGCAGCTGGCCAGCGGGAGCAGAGACCCAGTACTTC

J gene: TRBJ1-2
clone size: -
D gene: -
V gene: TRBV5-5
CDR3 protein: CASSQTSGVYGYTF
CDR3 DNA: TGTGCCAGCAGCCAAACCTCAGGGGTCTATGGCTACACCTTC

J gene: TRBJ1-2
clone size: -
D gene: -
V gene: TRBV3-1/TRBV3-2
CDR3 protein: CASSQRDGSGGYTF
CDR3 DNA: TGTGCCAGCAGCCAAAGGGACGGGTCGGGTGGCTACACCTTC

J gene: TRBJ2-1
clone size: -
D gene: TRBD2
V gene: TRBV18
CDR3 protein: CASSPPGLAGKNEQFF
CDR3 DNA: TGTGCCAGCTCACCACCGGGACTAGCGGGGAAGAATGAGCAGTTCTTC

J gene: TRBJ1-3
clone size: -
D gene: -
V gene: TRBV19
CDR3 protein: CASSRGTGNTIYF
CDR3 DNA: TGTGCCAGTAGTAGAGGTACTGGAAACACCATATATTTT

J gene: TRBJ2-3
clone size: -
D gene: TRBD2
V gene: TRBV30
CDR3 protein: CAWSGQIAGKIWADTQYF
CDR3 DNA: TGTGCCTGGAGTGGACAGATAGCGGGAAAAATTTGGGCAGATACGCAGTATTTT

J gene: TRBJ2-5
clone size: -
D gene: TRBD1
V gene: TRBV4-3
CDR3 protein: CASSQYLSPRTGRETQYF
CDR3 DNA: TGCGCCAGCAGCCAATACCTTTCCCCTCGGACAGGGAGAGAGACCCAGTACTTC

J gene: TRBJ1-2
clone size: -
D gene: -
V gene: TRBV9
CDR3 protein: CASSAGGGQGYGYTF
CDR3 DNA: TGTGCCAGCAGCGCGGGGGGTGGGCAGGGGTATGGCTACACCTTC

J gene: TRBJ2-5
clone size: -
D gene: TRBD2
V gene: TRBV4-2
CDR3 protein: CASSQERLAGNPREETQYF
CDR3 DNA: TGTGCCAGCAGCCAAGAAAGGCTAGCGGGAAACCCGCGGGAAGAGACCCAGTACTTC

J gene: TRBJ1-1
clone size: -
D gene: -
V gene: TRBV5-6
CDR3 protein: CASSLPDAEAFF
CDR3 DNA: TGTGCCAGCAGCTTGCCGGACGCTGAAGCTTTCTTT

J gene: TRBJ1-1
clone size: -
D gene: -
V gene: TRBV4-3
CDR3 protein: CASSPMTGMNTEAFF
CDR3 DNA: TGCGCCAGCAGCCCCATGACCGGGATGAACACTGAAGCTTTCTTT

J gene: TRBJ2-1
clone size: -
D gene: -
V gene: TRBV4-3
CDR3 protein: CASSQGTRDMGEQFF
CDR3 DNA: TGCGCCAGCAGCCAGGGGACAAGGGATATGGGGGAGCAGTTCTTC

J gene: TRBJ2-7
clone size: -
D gene: TRBD1
V gene: TRBV28
CDR3 protein: CASSRDRTYEQYF
CDR3 DNA: TGTGCCAGCAGTCGGGACAGAACCTACGAGCAGTACTTC

J gene: TRBJ1-5
clone size: -
D gene: -
V gene: TRBV18
CDR3 protein: CASSPGGYDQPQHF
CDR3 DNA: TGTGCCAGCTCCCCTGGGGGATATGATCAGCCCCAGCATTTT

J gene: TRBJ2-2
clone size: -
D gene: -
V gene: TRBV5-1
CDR3 protein: CASSLGGPTGELFF
CDR3 DNA: TGCGCCAGCAGCTTGGGAGGGCCCACCGGGGAGCTGTTTTTT

J gene: TRBJ2-7
clone size: once
D gene: TRBD1
V gene: TRBV5-4
CDR3 protein: CASSLGTGGRATYEQYF
CDR3 DNA: TGTGCCAGCAGCTTGGGGACAGGCGGTCGGGCTACCTACGAGCAGTACTTC

J gene: TRBJ1-5
clone size: -
D gene: -
V gene: TRBV5-6
CDR3 protein: CASSRRFGFEQPQHF
CDR3 DNA: TGTGCCAGCAGCCGACGTTTTGGGTTTGAGCAGCCCCAGCATTTT

J gene: TRBJ2-5
clone size: few
D gene: -
V gene: TRBV6-6
CDR3 protein: CASSLHRTGTQETQYF
CDR3 DNA: TGTGCCAGCAGCCTCCATAGGACGGGGACGCAAGAGACCCAGTACTTC

J gene: TRBJ1-4
clone size: -
D gene: TRBD1
V gene: TRBV29-1
CDR3 protein: CSGGQGMNEKLFF
CDR3 DNA: TGCAGCGGGGGACAGGGGATGAATGAAAAACTGTTTTTT

J gene: TRBJ2-7
clone size: -
D gene: -
V gene: TRBV6-2/TRBV6-3
CDR3 protein: CASSSRTSPTGAYEQYF
CDR3 DNA: TGTGCCAGCAGCTCACGGACTAGCCCCACAGGGGCCTACGAGCAGTACTTC

J gene: TRBJ1-4
clone size: -
D gene: TRBD1
V gene: TRBV5-4
CDR3 protein: CASSPRTGATNEKLFF
CDR3 DNA: TGTGCCAGCAGCCCAAGGACAGGGGCAACTAATGAAAAACTGTTTTTT

J gene: TRBJ1-1
clone size: -
D gene: -
V gene: TRBV20-1
CDR3 protein: CSASRQIEAFF
CDR3 DNA: TGCAGTGCTAGTCGACAGATCGAAGCTTTCTTT

J gene: TRBJ1-2
clone size: once
D gene: TRBD1
V gene: TRBV3-1/TRBV3-2
CDR3 protein: CASSPGTANYGYTF
CDR3 DNA: TGTGCCAGCAGCCCCGGGACAGCTAACTATGGCTACACCTTC

J gene: TRBJ2-7
clone size: few
D gene: TRBD1
V gene: TRBV14
CDR3 protein: CASSPNRGNEQYF
CDR3 DNA: TGTGCCAGCAGCCCAAACAGGGGGAACGAGCAGTACTTC

J gene: TRBJ1-2
clone size: few
D gene: -
V gene: TRBV6-5
CDR3 protein: CASSPWSQAGYTF
CDR3 DNA: TGTGCCAGCAGTCCTTGGTCCCAGGCGGGCTACACCTTC

J gene: TRBJ1-2
clone size: -
D gene: TRBD1
V gene: TRBV6-5
CDR3 protein: CASRRQGAFSGYTF
CDR3 DNA: TGTGCCAGCAGGAGACAGGGGGCTTTTTCTGGCTACACCTTC

J gene: TRBJ2-7
clone size: few
D gene: -
V gene: TRBV30
CDR3 protein: CAEKRAAGTHEQYF
CDR3 DNA: TGTGCAGAAAAGAGGGCCGCAGGGACCCACGAGCAGTACTTC

J gene: TRBJ1-3
clone size: -
D gene: -
V gene: TRBV6-5
CDR3 protein: CASSYTDNSGNTIYF
CDR3 DNA: TGTGCCAGCAGTTACACGGACAACTCTGGAAACACCATATATTTT

J gene: TRBJ1-2
clone size: few
D gene: -
V gene: TRBV7-9
CDR3 protein: CASSLASRTYGYTF
CDR3 DNA: TGTGCCAGCAGCTTAGCTTCCAGGACCTATGGCTACACCTTC

J gene: TRBJ1-1
clone size: few
D gene: -
V gene: TRBV2
CDR3 protein: CASTFNVADTEAFF
CDR3 DNA: TGTGCCAGCACCTTCAACGTGGCGGACACTGAAGCTTTCTTT

J gene: TRBJ2-3
clone size: -
D gene: TRBD2
V gene: TRBV15
CDR3 protein: CATSFLAGGLNTQYF
CDR3 DNA: TGTGCCACCTCGTTCCTAGCGGGGGGGCTGAATACGCAGTATTTT

J gene: TRBJ1-1
clone size: many
D gene: -
V gene: TRBV6-5
CDR3 protein: CASSTGPVTEAFF
CDR3 DNA: TGTGCCAGCAGTACAGGGCCTGTCACTGAAGCTTTCTTT

J gene: TRBJ2-2
clone size: -
D gene: -
V gene: TRBV11-2
CDR3 protein: CASSFFPAAHDTGELFF
CDR3 DNA: TGTGCCAGCAGCTTCTTCCCAGCGGCGCATGACACCGGGGAGCTGTTTTTT

J gene: TRBJ2-3
clone size: -
D gene: -
V gene: TRBV7-9
CDR3 protein: CASSFRGYTDTQYF
CDR3 DNA: TGTGCCAGCAGCTTCCGCGGCTACACAGATACGCAGTATTTT

J gene: TRBJ2-7
clone size: -
D gene: TRBD1
V gene: TRBV6-5
CDR3 protein: CASSRRDSSYEQYF
CDR3 DNA: TGTGCCAGCAGTCGCCGGGACAGCTCCTACGAGCAGTACTTC

J gene: TRBJ2-2
clone size: -
D gene: -
V gene: TRBV29-1
CDR3 protein: CSGGDNRRGTGELFF
CDR3 DNA: TGCAGCGGGGGGGACAACAGAAGGGGCACCGGGGAGCTGTTTTTT

J gene: TRBJ2-2
clone size: -
D gene: -
V gene: TRBV3-1/TRBV3-2
CDR3 protein: CASSQDRFFTGELFF
CDR3 DNA: TGTGCCAGCAGCCAAGATAGGTTTTTTACCGGGGAGCTGTTTTTT

J gene: TRBJ2-7
clone size: -
D gene: -
V gene: TRBV6-6
CDR3 protein: CASSYPARHSYEQYF
CDR3 DNA: TGTGCCAGCAGTTACCCGGCCCGACACTCCTACGAGCAGTACTTC

J gene: TRBJ1-2
clone size: few
D gene: -
V gene: TRBV6-6
CDR3 protein: CASSYGHPNYGYTF
CDR3 DNA: TGTGCCAGCAGTTACGGACATCCTAACTATGGCTACACCTTC